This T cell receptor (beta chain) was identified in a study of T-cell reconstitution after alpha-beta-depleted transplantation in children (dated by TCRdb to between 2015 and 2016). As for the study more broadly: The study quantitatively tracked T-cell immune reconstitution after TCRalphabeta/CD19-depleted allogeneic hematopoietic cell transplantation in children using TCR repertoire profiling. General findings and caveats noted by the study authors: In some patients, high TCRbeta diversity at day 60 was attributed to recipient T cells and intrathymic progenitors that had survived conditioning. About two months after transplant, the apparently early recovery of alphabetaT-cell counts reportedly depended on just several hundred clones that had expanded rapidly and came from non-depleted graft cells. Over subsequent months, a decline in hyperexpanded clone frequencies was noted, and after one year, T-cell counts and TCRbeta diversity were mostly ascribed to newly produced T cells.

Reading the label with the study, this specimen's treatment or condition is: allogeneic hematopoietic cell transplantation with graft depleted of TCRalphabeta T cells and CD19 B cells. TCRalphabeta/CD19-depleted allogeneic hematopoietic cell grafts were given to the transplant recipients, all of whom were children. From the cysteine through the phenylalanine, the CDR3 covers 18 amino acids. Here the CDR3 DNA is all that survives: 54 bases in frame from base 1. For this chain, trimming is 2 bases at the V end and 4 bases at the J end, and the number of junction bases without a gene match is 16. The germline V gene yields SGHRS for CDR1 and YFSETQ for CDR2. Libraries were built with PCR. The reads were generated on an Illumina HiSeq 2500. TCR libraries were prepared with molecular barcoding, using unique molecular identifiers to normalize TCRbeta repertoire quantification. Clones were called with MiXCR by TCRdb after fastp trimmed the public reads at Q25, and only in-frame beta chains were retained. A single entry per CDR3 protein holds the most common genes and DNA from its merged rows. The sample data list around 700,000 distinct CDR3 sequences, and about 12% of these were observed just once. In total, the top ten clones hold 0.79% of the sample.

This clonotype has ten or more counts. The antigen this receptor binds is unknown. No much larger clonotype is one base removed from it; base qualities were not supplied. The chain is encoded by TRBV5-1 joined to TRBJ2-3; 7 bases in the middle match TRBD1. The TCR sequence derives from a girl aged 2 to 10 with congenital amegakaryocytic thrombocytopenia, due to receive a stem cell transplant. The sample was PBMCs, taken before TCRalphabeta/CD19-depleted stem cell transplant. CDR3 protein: CASSFPGNRGVLADTQYF. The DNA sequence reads TGCGCCAGCAGCTTCCCCGGAAACAGGGGAGTATTGGCAGATACGCAGTATTTT.